This T cell receptor (beta chain) was documented in a study of blood T cell repertoires in COVID-19. Study-wide background: Spain, Italy and the United States supplied samples that represented acute and convalescent COVID-19. Sources were T cells, B-cell-depleted T cells, or PBMCs; the material itself was cDNA or gDNA.

CDR1 is ENHRY and CDR2 is SYGVKD in the germline V gene. After removal of 4 bases from V and 0 bases from J, the junction contained 6 bases not matched to a gene. This CDR3 is 16 amino acids long. In the original workflow: Nucleated cell counts were estimated from reference gene primer amplification. Method: immunoSEQ multiplex PCR; TCRdb's copy keeps in-frame clones and lacks some. V, J and clone size are those of that table, while D and trimming were read from the DNA. This table has about 140,000 clones, approximately 78% appearing once. The chain carries TRBV10-3 and TRBJ2-3; 8 nucleotides line up with TRBD1. The receptor's source is a woman older than 75 with acute or convalescent COVID-19. The sample was peripheral blood. The CDR3 DNA is TGTGCCATCAGTGTTATGGGACAGGAAAGCACAGATACGCAGTATTTT. Protein sequence: CAISVMGQESTDTQYF.